A single sample gave rise to the 31 T cell receptor beta chains below, sequenced in a study of cytomegalovirus exposure and HLA in healthy donors. PCR amplification relied on 60 Vbeta primers (plus 13 Jbeta primers). The table came from immunoSEQ multiplex PCR; TCRdb's copy has only in-frame clones and leaves some out. The data contain approximately 110,000 clones, roughly 80% of them singletons. Sample: PBMCs. The source of these receptors is a man aged 25-45 years in good health and CMV-seropositive.

The genes are TRBV6-5 and TRBJ1-5, with 7 bases aligning to TRBD1. The CDR3 loop spans 15 amino acids. Germline CDR1 MNHEY, CDR2 SVGAGI. V lost 5 bases to trimming and J lost 3 bases; unmatched junction nucleotides: 7. The chain's CDR3 is CASSRRGTDNQPQHF. For the CDR3, the DNA is TGTGCCAGCAGTCGTCGGGGGACAGACAATCAGCCCCAGCATTTT.

The rearrangement joins TRBV5-1 to TRBJ2-7; 8 nucleotides line up with TRBD1. Germline assignment: CDR1 SGHRS and CDR2 YFSETQ. V shed 1 base and J 1 base; nucleotides not matched to a gene: 7. CDR3 length: 16 amino acids. CDR3 sequence: CASSLNAGQGSYEQYF. CDR3 coding DNA: TGCGCCAGCAGCTTGAATGCCGGACAGGGTTCCTACGAGCAGTACTTC.

Concerning this clone: Other nucleotide sequences in the sample specify the same CDR3. The chain employs TRBV19 and TRBJ1-1; 9 bases are a match to TRBD1. CDR1 LNHDA and CDR2 SQIVND come from the germline V gene (reference sequence). The CDR3 loop spans 13 amino acids. V was clipped by 8 bases and J by 1 base; unmatched bases: 2. CDR3 sequence (DNA): TGTGCCAGTTCGACAGGGGGGAACACTGAAGCTTTCTTT. This sequence encodes CASSTGGNTEAFF.

The chain is built from TRBV20-1 and TRBJ2-1, with D unclear. The germline V gene encodes CDR1 DFQATT and CDR2 SNEGSKA (reference sequence). The CDR3 loop spans 11 amino acids. The V end was cut by 3 bases, the J end by 8 bases, with 8 bases between. CDR3 sequence: CSARKSDEQFF. CDR3 in DNA: TGCAGTGCTAGGAAGTCGGATGAGCAGTTCTTC.

V gene TRBV11-3 combines with J gene TRBJ2-1; TRBD2 matches at 11 bases. CDR1 is SGHNT and CDR2 is YENEEA in the germline V gene. J lost 7 bases, V lost 2 bases, and 4 bases had no gene match. This CDR3 is built from 15 residues. CDR3 DNA sequence: TGTGCCAGCAGCTTATGGACTAGCGGGCTGAATGAGCAGTTCTTC. As protein: CASSLWTSGLNEQFF.

This sequence joins TRBV7-2 and TRBJ1-2, with D maybe TRBD1 (6 bases). Germline V gene sequence: CDR1 SGHTA, CDR2 FQGNSA. This CDR3 has 14 amino acids. V lost 5 bases and J lost 6, with 16 bases in between. CDR3 protein: CASSLTRGRDGYTF. The CDR3 DNA reads TGTGCCAGCAGCCTGACGCGGGGGCGCGATGGCTACACCTTC. The whole variable domain, filled in from reference TRBV7-2 and TRBJ1-2, reads GAGVSQSPSNKVTEKGKDVELRCDPISGHTALYWYRQSLGQGLEFLIYFQGNSAPDKSGLPSDRFSAERTGGSVSTLTIQRTQQEDSAVYLCASSLTRGRDGYTFGSGTRLTVV.

V gene TRBV29-1 combines with J gene TRBJ1-4, with unresolved D. The V and J ends lost 7 bases and 2 bases respectively, with 11 bases between them. The CDR3 totals 13 residues. Germline V gene lookup returns CDR1 SQVTM and CDR2 ANQGSEA. CDR3 bases: TGCAGCGCCCGGCGGGGTACTAATGAAAAACTGTTTTTT. Amino acids: CSARRGTNEKLFF. Using reference TRBV29-1 and TRBJ1-4 for the parts outside the CDR3, the full variable domain is SAVISQKPSRDICQRGTSLTIQCQVDSQVTMMFWYRQQPGQSLTLIATANQGSEATYESGFVIDKFPISRPNLTFSTLTVSNMSPEDSSIYLCSARRGTNEKLFFGSGTQLSVL.

As regards this clone: This specimen includes other DNA sequences encoding the same CDR3. Written as DNA, the CDR3 is TGTGCCAGCTCCAGGGTCTCCTACGAGCAGTACGTC. This sequence encodes CASSRVSYEQYV. The gene calls are TRBV2 and TRBJ2-7; D is possibly TRBD1 (5 bases). This CDR3 contains 12 residues. V lost 8 bases to trimming and J lost 0 bases, with 8 bases between them. Germline V CDR1 and CDR2: SNHLY, FYNNEI.

The chain recombines TRBV7-2 with TRBJ1-2; TRBD1 matches 8 bases. J was trimmed by 2 bases and V by 1 base; bases with no gene match: 15. Germline values: CDR1 SGHTA, CDR2 FQGNSA. The CDR3 runs 19 residues. CDR3 amino acids: CASSLDLGFRGRANYGYTF. DNA of the CDR3: TGTGCCAGCAGCTTAGATCTGGGATTCAGGGGGCGTGCCAACTATGGCTACACCTTC.

This clone turned up a few times. The V gene is TRBV28, the J gene TRBJ1-2; D is perhaps TRBD1 (5 bases). Trimming took 3 bases from V and 7 from J, leaving 15 bases between them. The germline CDR1 and CDR2 sequences are MDHEN and SYDVKM. The CDR3 spans 14 residues. In DNA, the CDR3 is TGTGCCAGCAGTTTGGGAGGGACGCTCCCTGGCTACACCTTC. Encoded protein: CASSLGGTLPGYTF.

This clone was observed a single time. The CDR3 nucleotides are TGTGCCACCTCCCTGAAAGCAGGGTTCGGGACCGGGGAGCTGTTTTTT. Protein: CATSLKAGFGTGELFF. V is TRBV28 and J is TRBJ2-2; the D gene is possibly TRBD1 (5 bases). V shed 10 bases and J shed 5 bases, with 23 bases lying between them. Germline-derived CDR1 and CDR2 are MDHEN and SYDVKM. This CDR3 contains 16 residues.

This clone is a singleton in its sample. This chain joins TRBV4-1 and TRBJ2-3; tentatively, D is TRBD2 (5 bases). The germline V gene has CDR1 MGHRA and CDR2 YSYEKL. V was pared by 5 bases and J by 4 bases, with 16 bases between. The CDR3 length is 15 residues. As DNA, the CDR3 is TGCGCCAGCAGCGAGGGTGTGATAGGCCCAGATACGCAGTATTTT. This gives the protein CASSEGVIGPDTQYF.

Details on this clone: Other DNA sequences from this sample encode an identical CDR3 as well. The V call is TRBV30, the J call TRBJ2-3; 8 bases are shared with TRBD1. This CDR3 contains 14 residues. CDR1 and CDR2 from the germline V gene are GTSNPN and SVGIG (reference sequence). With V trimmed by 0 bases and J by 3 bases, 2 bases remained unmatched. CDR3 coding DNA: TGTGCCTGGAGTGTGCAGGGGGCAACAGATACGCAGTATTTT. As protein: CAWSVQGATDTQYF.

This chain joins TRBV7-3 and TRBJ2-1; 9 bases match TRBD2. Germline V CDR1 and CDR2: SGHTA, FQGTGA. The ends lost 5 bases at V and 6 bases at J; junction bases unmatched: 11. The length of the CDR3 is 16 residues. The CDR3 here is CASSPLAGGAGNEQFF. The CDR3 DNA reads TGTGCCAGCAGCCCTTTGGCGGGGGGGGCCGGCAATGAGCAGTTCTTC.

The rearrangement uses TRBV27 and TRBJ1-3, with D unclear. Germline lookup yields CDR1 MNHEY and CDR2 SMNVEV (reference sequence). The CDR3 has 14 residues. V gave up 0 bases and J gave up 2 bases, with 5 bases separating them. CDR3 bases: TGTGCCAGCAGTTTATCCGGGGCTGGAAACACCATATATTTT. Translating it yields CASSLSGAGNTIYF.

The J gene is TRBJ1-6, the V gene TRBV19; D gene uncertain. CDR1 and CDR2 from the germline V gene are LNHDA and SQIVND (reference sequence). V lost 3 bases and J 10 bases, leaving 10 bases between the germline ends. The CDR3 length is 13 residues. The CDR3 loop reads CASSIGPRSPLHF. CDR3 sequence (DNA): TGTGCCAGTAGTATTGGGCCACGATCACCCCTCCACTTT.

CDR3 loop: CASISQTDTQYF. In DNA form, the CDR3 reads TGTGCCAGCATTAGCCAGACAGATACGCAGTATTTT. This chain links TRBV28 with TRBJ2-3, with no clear D. Germline CDR1 MDHEN, CDR2 SYDVKM. CDR3 length: 12 amino acids. V lost 7 bases and J lost 3, with 8 bases in between.

DNA of the CDR3: TGTGCCAGCAGTTACTCGCAGGGTGGGGAGACCCAGTACTTC. Its protein is CASSYSQGGETQYF. V gene TRBV6-5 combines with J gene TRBJ2-5; weak D call: TRBD1 (5 bases). Germline V gene sequence: CDR1 MNHEY, CDR2 SVGAGI. The V end lost 0 bases, the J end lost 5 bases, and 10 bases lay between the germline ends. The CDR3 contains 14 residues.

This sequence joins TRBV6-1 and TRBJ2-2; the D gene is possibly TRBD1 (5 bases). CDR1 is MNHNS, CDR2 SASEGT, per germline. CDR3 size: 13 residues. V was shortened by 11 bases and J by 4 bases, with 14 bases between the two germline ends. In DNA form, the CDR3 reads TGTGCCGTCCGGCAGGGCGGCACCGGGGAGCTGTTTTTT. This codes for CAVRQGGTGELFF.

The CDR3, as DNA: TGTGCCAGCAGCTTAGGTGCAGGGCCAGACTATGGCTACACCTTC. It yields the protein CASSLGAGPDYGYTF. The chain carries TRBV7-9 and TRBJ1-2; tentative D call: TRBD1 (5 bases). Germline V gives CDR1 SEHNR, CDR2 FQNEAQ (reference sequence). The CDR3 is 15 amino acids. V lost 1 base, J lost 3 bases, and 12 bases lay in between.

This sequence joins TRBV19 and TRBJ2-7; possibly TRBD1 for D (6 bases). Trimming cost V 3 bases and J 2 bases, with 14 bases left between them. Germline CDR1 and CDR2: LNHDA and SQIVND (reference sequence). This CDR3 region has 15 residues. The CDR3 sequence is CASSIYHRAPYEQYF. As DNA, the CDR3 is TGTGCCAGTAGTATTTATCACAGGGCCCCCTACGAGCAGTACTTC.

The chain recombines TRBV27 with TRBJ1-1; TRBD1 matches 7 bases. Germline CDR1 MNHEY, CDR2 SMNVEV (reference sequence). This CDR3 has 13 amino acids. Trimming removed 8 bases from V and 4 bases from J; junction bases left unmatched: 7. CDR3 bases: TGTGCCAGCCAAAAGGGGGCCCCCACTGAAGCTTTCTTT. This translates into CASQKGAPTEAFF.

The table lists this clone with a few counts. The chain links TRBV27 to TRBJ2-1, with 10 positions matching TRBD2. The germline CDR1 and CDR2 sequences are MNHEY and SMNVEV (reference sequence). V gave up 8 bases and J gave up 7 bases; unmatched junction bases: 11. CDR3 size: 15 residues. The CDR3 DNA sequence: TGTGCCAGCGGGAAAGCGGGAGGGCCAGGGAATGAGCAGTTCTTC. It is translated as CASGKAGGPGNEQFF.

This clone was seen a few times. This chain links TRBV19 with TRBJ2-2; D remains unclear. Germline-derived CDR1 and CDR2 are LNHDA and SQIVND (reference sequence). V lost 2 bases to trimming and J lost 7 bases, with 14 bases between them. The length of the CDR3 is 15 residues. The CDR3 protein is CASSIQPQWSGELFF. CDR3 nucleotide sequence: TGTGCCAGTAGTATACAACCCCAATGGAGCGGGGAGCTGTTTTTT. Filled out from reference TRBV19 and TRBJ2-2, the complete variable domain reads DGGITQSPKYLFRKEGQNVTLSCEQNLNHDAMYWYRQDPGQGLRLIYYSQIVNDFQKGDIAEGYSVSREKKESFPLTVTSAQKNPTAFYLCASSIQPQWSGELFFGEGSRLTVL.

The rearrangement links TRBV2 to TRBJ1-1; a weak D match, TRBD1 (5 bases). The CDR3 runs to 14 residues. Trimming took 6 bases from V and 1 from J, leaving 12 bases between them. Germline V gives CDR1 SNHLY, CDR2 FYNNEI. The chain's CDR3 is CASRIQEQNTEAFF. CDR3 coding DNA: TGTGCCAGCAGGATACAGGAACAGAACACTGAAGCTTTCTTT.

The rearrangement joins TRBV6-1 to TRBJ1-2; D is undetermined. The length of the CDR3 is 14 residues. Trimming removed 6 bases from V and 4 bases from J, with 15 bases in between. Per the germline V gene, CDR1 is MNHNS and CDR2 is SASEGT. The CDR3 coding sequence is TGTGCCAGCAGGACCGGCGAGGGTATCTATGGCTACACCTTC. The encoded protein is CASRTGEGIYGYTF.

This clone was picked up a small number of times. The V gene is TRBV27, the J gene TRBJ1-2; possible D gene TRBD1, 5 bases. Between the trimmed V and J ends, which lost 3 bases and 2 bases, there was a span of 10 bases. Germline V gene lookup returns CDR1 MNHEY and CDR2 SMNVEV (reference sequence). The CDR3 is 14 residues long. The CDR3 sequence: CASSFVGGNYGYTF. In nucleotides, the CDR3 is TGTGCCAGCAGTTTCGTGGGGGGGAACTATGGCTACACCTTC.

This chain connects TRBV29-1 to TRBJ1-2; tentatively, D is TRBD1 (6 bases). The CDR3 consists of 15 residues. CDR1 and CDR2 from the germline V gene are SQVTM and ANQGSEA. The V and J ends lost 6 bases and 1 base respectively, with 18 bases between them. DNA for the CDR3: TGCAGCGTGGCCCCACAGGGCGAACTTAACTATGGCTACACCTTC. Translating gives CSVAPQGELNYGYTF.

This chain connects TRBV15 to TRBJ2-1, with D possibly being TRBD2 (5 bases). The ends were cut back, 5 bases at V and 6 bases at J, with 14 bases in the middle. The CDR3 loop spans 14 amino acids. CDR1 and CDR2 (germline): LNHNV, YYDKDF (reference sequence). The CDR3 is CATSEARVGNEQFF. CDR3 nucleotides: TGTGCCACCAGCGAGGCGCGGGTAGGCAATGAGCAGTTCTTC.

The chain links TRBV20-1 to TRBJ1-2, with TRBD1 as a possible D gene (5 bases). There are 11 residues in the CDR3. V was cut by 3 bases and J by 3 bases, with 5 bases left in between. CDR1 DFQATT and CDR2 SNEGSKA come from the germline V gene (reference sequence). This chain's CDR3 is CSARTDYGYTF. CDR3 DNA sequence: TGCAGTGCTAGGACAGACTATGGCTACACCTTC.

This chain joins TRBV7-8 and TRBJ2-6, with 7 bases fitting TRBD1. The CDR3 has 17 amino acids. V shed 3 bases, J shed 2 bases, and the junction held 7 bases outside the gene matches. Germline V lookup: CDR1 SGHVS, CDR2 FQNEAQ. The CDR3 nucleotides read TGTGCCAGCAGCTTCGACAGGGTACTGGCTGGGGCCAACGTCCTGACTTTC. Translation: CASSFDRVLAGANVLTF. Combining the CDR3 with reference TRBV7-8 and TRBJ2-6 gives the whole variable domain GAGVSQSPRYKVAKRGQDVALRCDPISGHVSLFWYQQALGQGPEFLTYFQNEAQLDKSGLPSDRFFAERPEGSVSTLKIQRTQQEDSAVYLCASSFDRVLAGANVLTFGAGSRLTVL.